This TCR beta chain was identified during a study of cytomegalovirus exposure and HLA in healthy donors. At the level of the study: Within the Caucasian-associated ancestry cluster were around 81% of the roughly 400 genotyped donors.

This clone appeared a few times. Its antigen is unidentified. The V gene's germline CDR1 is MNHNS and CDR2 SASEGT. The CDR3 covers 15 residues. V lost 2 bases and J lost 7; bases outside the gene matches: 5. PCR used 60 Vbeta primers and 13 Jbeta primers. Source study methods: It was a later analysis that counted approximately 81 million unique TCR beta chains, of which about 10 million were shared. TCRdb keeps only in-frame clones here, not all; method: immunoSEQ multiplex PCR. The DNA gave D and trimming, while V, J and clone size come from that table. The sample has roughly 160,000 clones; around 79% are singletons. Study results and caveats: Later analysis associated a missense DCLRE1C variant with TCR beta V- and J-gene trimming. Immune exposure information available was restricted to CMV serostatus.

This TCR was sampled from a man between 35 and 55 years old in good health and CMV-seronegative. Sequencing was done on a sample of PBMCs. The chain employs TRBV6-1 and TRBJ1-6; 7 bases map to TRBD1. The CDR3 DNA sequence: TGTGCCAGCAGTGAATCATGGACAGGCAATTCACCCCTCCACTTT. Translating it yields CASSESWTGNSPLHF.